The T cell receptor (beta chain) described here comes from a study of shared clonotypes between healthy human individuals. General study points: Sequencing depth was predicted to influence how clonotypes are shared among donors.

Only in-frame clones appear in the TCRdb table, and some are missing; sequencing was by immunoSEQ multiplex PCR. Of roughly 1 million clones in the sample, about 75% were seen once. Losses at the gene ends were 4 bases for V and 5 bases for J; bases not matched to a gene: 8. The CDR3 sequence is 15 residues long. Germline V gene sequence: CDR1 SGDLS, CDR2 YYNGEE. With respect to this clone: The antigen is unknown.

This clonotype was sampled from a man between 18 and 29 years old in good health. This chain uses TRBV9 with TRBJ2-7, with 11 bases lining up with TRBD2. Source material: memory CD4+ T cells sorted from blood. Subset here: CD45RA-negative fraction. The CDR3 DNA is TGTGCCAGCAGCAGTAGCGGGGGGGCTAGCAACGAGCAGTACTTC. Protein: CASSSSGGASNEQYF.